Reported below is one T cell receptor (beta chain). Antigen specificity is unknown. The data were taken from a study of cytomegalovirus exposure and HLA in healthy donors. Study-level information: There were some 81 million unique TCRs (from HLA-typed donors) in an early data release.

The primer mix had 60 Vbeta and 13 Jbeta primers. Sequencing was performed with immunoSEQ multiplex PCR; in TCRdb, only in-frame clones are kept and a portion is missing. The data contain about 110,000 clones, about 80% of them singletons. Germline values: CDR1 MNHNS, CDR2 SASEGT. This CDR3 contains 13 residues. Trimming left V 8 bases short and J 2 bases short, with 13 bases between. General study findings and limits: HLA restriction was apparent for most CMV-associated TCR beta chains in a later analysis. Across all donors, roughly uniform sequencing depth was an assumption of the presence/absence analyses. Using the classifier, cytomegalovirus status was reportedly diagnosed with high specificity and sensitivity.

The sample was PBMCs. The receptor's source is a woman between 50 and 59 years old in good health and CMV-seropositive. The J gene is TRBJ2-7, the V gene TRBV6-1, with D maybe TRBD2 (5 bases). In DNA form, the CDR3 reads TGTGCCAGCCGTGCAACCGGGGCCTACGAGCAGTACTTC. This encodes CASRATGAYEQYF.